Sequencing of this TCR beta chain was carried out in a study of T cells in Graves' hyperthyroidism and ophthalmopathy. Of note for this clonotype: Possible read error: a much larger clone is one base away.

Researchers amplified the TCR beta CDR3 regions from RNA transcripts. The HTBI primer set drove a first-round RT-PCR of the TCR CDR3. TCRdb reprocessed the multiplex PCR reads with MiXCR, giving one entry per CDR3 protein. The sample has roughly 580,000 distinct CDR3 sequences; 35% to 55% are singletons. Sequenced sample: peripheral blood or thyroid tissue (not recorded which). This receptor was obtained from a woman younger than 35 with Graves' hyperthyroidism.

CDR3 coding DNA: TGCAGCGTTGAAGGGGGTACTTCTGGAAACACCATATATTTT. Translation gives CSVEGGTSGNTIYF. The V gene is TRBV29-1, the J gene TRBJ1-3; D call uncertain. Trimming stripped 1 base from V and 1 base from J, with 8 bases between. CDR1 is SQVTM, CDR2 ANQGSEA, per germline. The CDR3 contains 14 residues.